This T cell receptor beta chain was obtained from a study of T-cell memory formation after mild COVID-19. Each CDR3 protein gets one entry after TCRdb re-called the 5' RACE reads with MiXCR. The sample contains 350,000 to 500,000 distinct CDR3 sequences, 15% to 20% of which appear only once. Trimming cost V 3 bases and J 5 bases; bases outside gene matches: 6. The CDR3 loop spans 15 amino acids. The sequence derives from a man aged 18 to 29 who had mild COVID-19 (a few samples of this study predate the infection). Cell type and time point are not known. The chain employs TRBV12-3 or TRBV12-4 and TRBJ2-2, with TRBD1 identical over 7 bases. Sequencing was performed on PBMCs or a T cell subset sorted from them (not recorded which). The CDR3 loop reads CASSFPSGGTGELFF. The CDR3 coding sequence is TGTGCCAGCAGTTTCCCCTCAGGGGGAACCGGGGAGCTGTTTTTT.